Each of the 31 T cell receptor beta chains below was sequenced from the same sample in a study of cytomegalovirus exposure and HLA in healthy donors. Assay: immunoSEQ multiplex PCR; the TCRdb copy retains only in-frame clones and omits some. The repertoire has 150,000 to 170,000 clones, 65% to 90% of them found once; the top ten carry 20% to 25%. The sample taken for sequencing was PBMCs. Source of these receptors: a man between 18 and 35 years old in good health and CMV-seropositive.

This clone was seen a handful of times. The chain recombines TRBV6-1 with TRBJ1-4; D uncertain. Trimming removed 5 bases at V and 8 bases at J, with 15 bases between. The CDR3 length is 14 residues. Per the germline V gene, CDR1 is MNHNS and CDR2 is SASEGT. The chain's CDR3 is CASSTTPGGEKLFF. The CDR3 DNA reads as TGTGCCAGCAGTACGACACCGGGAGGCGAAAAACTGTTTTTT.

The chain employs TRBV27 and TRBJ2-1, with TRBD2 identical over 10 bases. Unmatched junction bases numbered 10, after V lost 6 bases and J lost 8 bases. The CDR3 runs to 15 residues. In germline, CDR1 is MNHEY, CDR2 SMNVEV (reference sequence). The CDR3 DNA is TGTGCCAGCAGCTTTCCTTCTAGCGGGAGCGATGAGCAGTTCTTC. Protein: CASSFPSSGSDEQFF.

V usage is TRBV18 and J usage is TRBJ1-2; D is ambiguous. V lost 6 bases and J lost 8, with 10 bases in between. The CDR3 has 11 residues. The germline V gene encodes CDR1 KGHSH and CDR2 LQKENI. CDR3 sequence (DNA): TGTGCCAGCTCCCCCGCCGAGGGCTACACCTTC. Its translation: CASSPAEGYTF.

The CDR3 sequence: CAWEGGTSGRQASYEQYF. The CDR3 DNA is TGTGCCTGGGAAGGGGGGACTAGCGGCCGCCAGGCATCCTACGAGCAGTACTTC. V is TRBV30 and J is TRBJ2-7; 11 nucleotides agree with TRBD2. The CDR3 is 18 residues long. Germline V gene sequence: CDR1 GTSNPN, CDR2 SVGIG (reference sequence). V dropped 5 bases and J dropped 1; count of bases not matched to a gene: 16.

This clone appeared a few times. The V call is TRBV6-5, the J call TRBJ1-3, with 10 positions matching TRBD1. The CDR3 has 15 residues. CDR1 is MNHEY, CDR2 SVGAGI, per germline. J lost 9 bases, V lost 2 bases, and 7 bases had no gene match. The chain's CDR3 is CASSYQTGGTFTIYF. The CDR3, as DNA: TGTGCCAGCAGTTACCAGACAGGGGGCACGTTCACCATATATTTT.

The gene calls are TRBV7-9 and TRBJ2-3; 8 bases fit TRBD2. This CDR3 spans 17 amino acids. Per the germline V gene, CDR1 is SEHNR and CDR2 is FQNEAQ (reference sequence). J was trimmed by 3 bases and V by 3 bases; bases with no gene match: 11. The CDR3 here is CASSFPRSGSGTDTQYF. The CDR3 nucleotides are TGTGCCAGCAGCTTTCCCCGAAGCGGGAGCGGGACAGATACGCAGTATTTT.

The gene calls are TRBV7-6 and TRBJ2-1; D possibly corresponds to TRBD1 (6 bases). V lost 5 bases, J lost 4 bases, and 12 bases lay in between. Germline CDR1 reads SGHVS; CDR2 reads FNYEAQ. The CDR3 covers 14 residues. The CDR3 sequence: CASSLLGTYNEQFF. In nucleotides, the CDR3 is TGTGCCAGCAGCCTTCTCGGGACATACAATGAGCAGTTCTTC.

This clone was counted a single time. The chain couples TRBV27 to TRBJ2-5; D is unclear. The V end lost 8 bases, the J end lost 0 bases, and 7 bases lay between the germline ends. The length of the CDR3 is 12 residues. Germline-derived CDR1 and CDR2 are MNHEY and SMNVEV (reference sequence). CDR3 nucleotides: TGTGCCAGCGGCCCCCACCAAGAGACCCAGTACTTC. This codes for CASGPHQETQYF.

For the CDR3, the DNA is TGCAGCGTCAGACAGGGCGGGGAGCTGTTTTTT. It encodes CSVRQGGELFF. The chain recombines TRBV29-1 with TRBJ2-2; 7 bases align to TRBD1. J lost 7 bases, V lost 6 bases, and 2 bases had no gene match. CDR3 length: 11 residues. Germline V CDR1 and CDR2: SQVTM, ANQGSEA.

The chain is built from TRBV2 and TRBJ2-3, with TRBD2 matching 8 bases. Trimming removed 10 bases from V and 2 bases from J; junction bases left unmatched: 14. The germline gives CDR1 SNHLY, CDR2 FYNNEI. This CDR3 region has 16 residues. The CDR3: CAISASGRASTDTQYF. CDR3 nucleotides: TGTGCCATCTCCGCCAGCGGGAGAGCCTCCACAGATACGCAGTATTTT.

With respect to this clone: Other DNA sequences in this specimen translate into the identical CDR3. The genes are TRBV6-5 and TRBJ2-7; D possibly corresponds to TRBD1 (9 bases). Trimming pared 5 bases from V and 4 bases from J, leaving 18 bases between. The CDR3 runs to 15 residues. Germline V gives CDR1 MNHEY, CDR2 SVGAGI. DNA of the CDR3: TGTGCCAGCAGTCGGGGGGGACAGGGTGCGTACGAGCAGTACTTC. This gives the protein CASSRGGQGAYEQYF.

The J gene is TRBJ2-7, the V gene TRBV5-1; tentative D call: TRBD1 (5 bases). CDR1 is SGHRS and CDR2 is YFSETQ in the germline V gene. The CDR3 contains 14 residues. V was shortened by 3 bases and J by 2 bases, with 12 bases between the two germline ends. The CDR3 sequence is CASSSTQGPYEQYF. CDR3 DNA: TGCGCCAGCAGCTCAACCCAGGGCCCCTACGAGCAGTACTTC.

The gene calls are TRBV9 and TRBJ2-3, with 7 bases matching TRBD2. CDR1 is SGDLS and CDR2 is YYNGEE in the germline V gene. The CDR3 sequence is 14 residues long. The ends lost 3 bases at V and 1 base at J; junction bases unmatched: 2. CDR3 protein: CASSGAGGTDTQYF. CDR3 DNA: TGTGCCAGCAGCGGCGCGGGGGGCACAGATACGCAGTATTTT.

The chain combines TRBV18 with TRBJ1-1; tentative D call: TRBD1 (5 bases). Trimming took off 6 bases at V and 0 bases at J, with 14 bases between the two ends. Germline assignment: CDR1 KGHSH and CDR2 LQKENI. The CDR3 spans 15 residues. CDR3 loop: CASSQTDTMNTEAFF. The CDR3 nucleotides read TGTGCCAGCTCTCAAACGGACACTATGAACACTGAAGCTTTCTTT. The full variable domain, completed using reference TRBV18 and TRBJ1-1, is NAGVMQNPRHLVRRRGQEARLRCSPMKGHSHVYWYRQLPEEGLKFMVYLQKENIIDESGMPKERFSAEFPKEGPSILRIQQVVRGDSAAYFCASSQTDTMNTEAFFGQGTRLTVV.

The chain combines TRBV27 with TRBJ1-5, with 9 bases fitting TRBD1. Trimming removed 2 bases from V and 5 bases from J; junction bases left unmatched: 16. Germline V gene data show CDR1 as MNHEY and CDR2 as SMNVEV (reference sequence). The CDR3 has 19 residues. The CDR3, as DNA: TGTGCCAGCAGTTTAGGTCTTCCGGGACAGGGTGGCGTGGATCAGCCCCAGCATTTT. This codes for CASSLGLPGQGGVDQPQHF.

This chain uses TRBV11-2 with TRBJ2-5; 8 nucleotides agree with TRBD2. CDR1 SGHAT and CDR2 FQNNGV come from the germline V gene. Trimming took 5 bases from V and 4 from J; bases not matched to a gene: 6. The CDR3 sequence is 14 residues long. The CDR3: CASSLGRGAETQYF. The CDR3 nucleotides read TGTGCCAGCAGCCTCGGGAGGGGGGCAGAGACCCAGTACTTC.

This sequence joins TRBV5-1 and TRBJ1-1, with 11 bases matching TRBD1. The germline CDR1 and CDR2 sequences are SGHRS and YFSETQ. Unmatched junction bases numbered 9, after V lost 3 bases and J lost 8 bases. CDR3 length: 15 residues. CDR3 nucleotide sequence: TGCGCCAGCAGCTCCCTCGGACAGGGGGCTGCCGAAGCTTTCTTT. This gives the protein CASSSLGQGAAEAFF.

The V and J genes are TRBV2 and TRBJ1-5, with a weak D call TRBD1 (5 bases). Germline V gene lookup returns CDR1 SNHLY and CDR2 FYNNEI. There are 14 residues in the CDR3. V was shortened by 3 bases and J by 2 bases, with 8 bases between the two germline ends. CDR3 residues: CASSDRVGNQPQHF. CDR3 in DNA: TGTGCCAGCAGTGACAGGGTGGGCAATCAGCCCCAGCATTTT. Full variable domain (remainder filled in from reference TRBV2 and TRBJ1-5): EPEVTQTPSHQVTQMGQEVILRCVPISNHLYFYWYRQILGQKVEFLVSFYNNEISEKSEIFDDQFSVERPDGSNFTLKIRSTKLEDSAMYFCASSDRVGNQPQHFGDGTRLSIL.

This clone turned up a few times. The V call is TRBV6-1, the J call TRBJ1-2; TRBD1 matches 8 bases. The CDR3 contains 17 residues. J gave up 0 bases and V 4 bases, and 10 bases lay outside the gene matches. The germline CDR1 and CDR2 sequences are MNHNS and SASEGT. In DNA form, the CDR3 reads TGTGCCAGCAGTGCCACCGGGACAGGCTTTTCTAACTATGGCTACACCTTC. Encoded protein: CASSATGTGFSNYGYTF.

CDR3 sequence reads: CASSEPREGGSPLHF. DNA of the CDR3: TGTGCCAGCAGCGAGCCCAGGGAGGGTGGTTCACCCCTCCACTTT. This rearrangement joins TRBV6-5 to TRBJ1-6; TRBD1 is a possible D gene (5 bases). Trimming shortened V by 6 bases and J by 9 bases, and 18 bases separated the two germline ends. Germline V CDR1 and CDR2: MNHEY, SVGAGI. This CDR3 is 15 amino acids long.

The genes are TRBV5-1 and TRBJ2-2; 10 positions agree with TRBD1. From germline, CDR1 is SGHRS and CDR2 YFSETQ. The length of the CDR3 is 16 residues. V dropped 4 bases and J dropped 6; count of bases not matched to a gene: 9. The CDR3 reads CASSTRDRGGPGELFF. CDR3 DNA sequence: TGCGCCAGCAGCACCCGGGACAGGGGAGGTCCCGGGGAGCTGTTTTTT.

The chain combines TRBV19 with TRBJ2-5; 8 bases are shared with TRBD2. V trimming: 2 bases; J trimming: 5 bases; junction bases outside the gene matches: 7. Germline V gene sequence: CDR1 LNHDA, CDR2 SQIVND (reference sequence). The CDR3 extends over 15 amino acids. The CDR3 DNA follows: TGTGCCAGTAGTATACTCCCGGGAGGGACCGAGACCCAGTACTTC. This gives the protein CASSILPGGTETQYF.

The chain combines TRBV7-2 with TRBJ1-3; maybe TRBD1 (5 bases). Looked up from germline, CDR1 is SGHTA and CDR2 is FQGNSA. V was trimmed by 5 bases and J by 0 bases, leaving 8 bases between them. The CDR3 loop spans 14 amino acids. The CDR3 loop is CASSQGGSGNTIYF. The CDR3 DNA is TGTGCCAGCAGCCAGGGCGGCTCTGGAAACACCATATATTTT.

V and J are TRBV6-6 and TRBJ1-1; D is possibly TRBD1 (5 bases). The CDR3 is 16 residues long. V lost 5 bases and J 1 base, leaving 17 bases between the germline ends. Per germline, CDR1 MNHNY and CDR2 SVGAGI (reference sequence). The CDR3 here is CASSQQAGLRNTEAFF. CDR3 DNA: TGTGCCAGCAGTCAACAAGCGGGACTCCGGAACACTGAAGCTTTCTTT.

This sequence joins TRBV7-7 and TRBJ2-2, with 9 bases lining up with TRBD2. The germline CDR1 and CDR2 sequences are SSHAT and FNYEAQ (reference sequence). The CDR3 has 15 residues. Trimming took 1 base from V and 3 from J; bases not matched to a gene: 0. The DNA of the CDR3 is TGTGCCAGCAGCTTAGAGCGGGGGGACACCGGGGAGCTGTTTTTT. As protein: CASSLERGDTGELFF. Full variable domain (missing parts from reference TRBV7-7 and TRBJ2-2): GAGVSQSPRYKVTKRGQDVTLRCDPISSHATLYWYQQALGQGPEFLTYFNYEAQPDKSGLPSDRFSAERPEGSISTLTIQRTEQRDSAMYRCASSLERGDTGELFFGEGSRLTVL.

DNA of the CDR3: TGTGCCTGGGCCCGACCGGGACAGCTTTCTTTTAGCACAGATACGCAGTATTTT. Translation: CAWARPGQLSFSTDTQYF. V gene TRBV30 combines with J gene TRBJ2-3; TRBD1 aligns across 7 bases. The CDR3 totals 18 residues. Germline CDR1 reads GTSNPN; CDR2 reads SVGIG (reference sequence). Trimming removed 5 bases from V and 0 bases from J; junction bases left unmatched: 17.

This rearrangement joins TRBV6-1 to TRBJ2-1; the match to TRBD2 covers 12 bases. Trimming cost V 4 bases and J 8 bases; bases outside gene matches: 6. This CDR3 has 15 amino acids. CDR1 MNHNS and CDR2 SASEGT come from the germline V gene. The chain's CDR3 is CASSASGGELHEQFF. The DNA for the CDR3 is TGTGCCAGCAGTGCTAGCGGGGGGGAGCTACATGAGCAGTTCTTC.

This clone was detected only once. The V and J genes are TRBV5-1 and TRBJ1-5; 10 nucleotides align to TRBD1. The junction had 3 bases not matched to a gene; V was cut back by 0 bases and J by 0 bases. CDR1 SGHRS and CDR2 YFSETQ come from the germline V gene. The length of the CDR3 is 17 residues. CDR3 sequence (DNA): TGCGCCAGCAGCTTGGGGACAGGGGGTAATAGCAATCAGCCCCAGCATTTT. Its translation is CASSLGTGGNSNQPQHF.

The chain is built from TRBV14 and TRBJ1-1, with D tentatively TRBD1 (5 bases). CDR1 is SGHDN, CDR2 FVKESK, per germline. Trimming took off 6 bases at V and 7 bases at J, with 27 bases between the two ends. The CDR3 spans 17 residues. The CDR3: CASRPRGVASFRGEAFF. The CDR3 DNA is TGTGCCAGCAGACCGCGGGGGGTAGCCTCATTTCGGGGTGAAGCTTTCTTT.

With regard to this clone: Other DNA sequences in this specimen translate into the identical CDR3. The chain is built from TRBV6-1 and TRBJ1-2, with 9 bases matching TRBD1. The CDR3 runs 13 residues. In germline, CDR1 is MNHNS, CDR2 SASEGT. J was trimmed by 4 bases and V by 6 bases; bases with no gene match: 3. CDR3 DNA: TGTGCCAGCAGCCTGACAGGGGGCTATGGCTACACCTTC. Protein product: CASSLTGGYGYTF.

This chain joins TRBV11-2 and TRBJ2-7; weak D call: TRBD1 (6 bases). The CDR3 is 14 residues long. The ends were cut back, 3 bases at V and 3 bases at J, with 12 bases in the middle. The germline V gene encodes CDR1 SGHAT and CDR2 FQNNGV. The CDR3 DNA is TGTGCCAGCAGCTTGGGGACACCAATCTACGAGCAGTACTTC. This encodes CASSLGTPIYEQYF. The complete variable domain, with remaining parts taken from reference TRBV11-2 and TRBJ2-7, reads EAGVAQSPRYKIIEKRQSVAFWCNPISGHATLYWYQQILGQGPKLLIQFQNNGVVDDSQLPKDRFSAERLKGVDSTLKIQPAKLEDSAVYLCASSLGTPIYEQYFGPGTRLTVT.